This T cell receptor beta chain was obtained from a study of coeliac disease. Germline CDR1 is MNHEY and CDR2 is SMNVEV (reference sequence). The length of the CDR3 is 18 residues. Here immunoSEQ multiplex PCR was the method, and the copy in TCRdb shows in-frame clones only, minus some. The sample contains roughly 1,000 clones, roughly 54% of which appear only once. The rearrangement joins TRBV27 to TRBJ2-5, with 7 bases matching TRBD1. The J call is in doubt because the DNA end fits TRBJ2-7 better. This clonotype was obtained from a woman younger than 45 without celiac disease. Sequencing used intraepithelial lymphocytes from the gut. CDR3: CASSNAPLGQGVTYEQYF. In DNA, the CDR3 is TGTGCCAGCAGCAACGCTCCCCTCGGGCAGGGGGTGACCTACGAGCAGTACTTC.